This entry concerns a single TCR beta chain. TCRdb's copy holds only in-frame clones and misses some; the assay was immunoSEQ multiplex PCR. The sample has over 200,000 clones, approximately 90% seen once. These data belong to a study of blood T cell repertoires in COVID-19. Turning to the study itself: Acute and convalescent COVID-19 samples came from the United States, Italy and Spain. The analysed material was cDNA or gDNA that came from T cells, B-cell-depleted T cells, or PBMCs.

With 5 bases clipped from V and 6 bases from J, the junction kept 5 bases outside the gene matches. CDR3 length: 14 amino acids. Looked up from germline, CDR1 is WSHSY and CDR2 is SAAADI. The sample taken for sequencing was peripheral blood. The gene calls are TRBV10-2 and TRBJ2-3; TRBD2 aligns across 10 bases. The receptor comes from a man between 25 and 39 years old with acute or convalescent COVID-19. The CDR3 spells CASSTGTSVDTQYF. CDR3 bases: TGCGCCAGCAGTACCGGGACTAGCGTTGATACGCAGTATTTT.